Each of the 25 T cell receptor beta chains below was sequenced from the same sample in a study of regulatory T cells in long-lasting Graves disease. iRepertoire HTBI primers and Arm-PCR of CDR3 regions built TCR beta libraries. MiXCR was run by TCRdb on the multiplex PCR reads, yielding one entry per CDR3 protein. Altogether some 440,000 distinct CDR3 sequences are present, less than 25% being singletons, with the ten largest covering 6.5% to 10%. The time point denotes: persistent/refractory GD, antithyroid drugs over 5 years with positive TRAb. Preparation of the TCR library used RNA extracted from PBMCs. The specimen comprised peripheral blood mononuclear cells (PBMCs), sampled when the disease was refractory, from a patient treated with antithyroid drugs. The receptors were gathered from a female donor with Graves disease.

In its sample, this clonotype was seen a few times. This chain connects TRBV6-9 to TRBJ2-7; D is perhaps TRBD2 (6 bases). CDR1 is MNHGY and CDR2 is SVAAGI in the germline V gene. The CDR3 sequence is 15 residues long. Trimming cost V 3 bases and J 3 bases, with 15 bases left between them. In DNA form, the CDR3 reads TGTGCCAGCAGTTACCCTAGGCGGGGATACTACGAGCAGTACTTC. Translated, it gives CASSYPRRGYYEQYF.

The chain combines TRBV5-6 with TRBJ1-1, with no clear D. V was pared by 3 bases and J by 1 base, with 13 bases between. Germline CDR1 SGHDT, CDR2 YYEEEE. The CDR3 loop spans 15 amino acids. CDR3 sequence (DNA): TGTGCCAGCAGCTGGGAACGAGCACCGAACACTGAAGCTTTCTTT. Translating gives CASSWERAPNTEAFF.

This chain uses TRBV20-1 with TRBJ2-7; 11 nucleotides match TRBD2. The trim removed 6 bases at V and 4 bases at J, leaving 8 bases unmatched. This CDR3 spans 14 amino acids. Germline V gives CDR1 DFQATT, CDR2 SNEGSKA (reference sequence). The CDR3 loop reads CSALPGLADYEQYF. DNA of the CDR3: TGCAGTGCCCTACCGGGACTAGCGGATTACGAGCAGTACTTC.

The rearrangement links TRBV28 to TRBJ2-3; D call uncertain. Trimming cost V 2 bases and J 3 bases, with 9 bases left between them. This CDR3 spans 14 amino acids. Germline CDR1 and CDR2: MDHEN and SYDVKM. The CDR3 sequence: CASSLRSETDTQYF. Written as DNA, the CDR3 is TGTGCCAGCAGTTTAAGGTCCGAGACAGATACGCAGTATTTT. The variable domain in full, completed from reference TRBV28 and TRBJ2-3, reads DVKVTQSSRYLVKRTGEKVFLECVQDMDHENMFWYRQDPGLGLRLIYFSYDVKMKEKGDIPEGYSVSREKKERFSLILESASTNQTSMYLCASSLRSETDTQYFGPGTRLTVL.

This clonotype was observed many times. The CDR3 region has the DNA TGTGCCAGCTCCCCGGGTCCCGAAAAACTGTTTTTT. Residues: CASSPGPEKLFF. The J gene is TRBJ1-4, the V gene TRBV18; D is unresolved. Germline V lookup: CDR1 KGHSH, CDR2 LQKENI. The V end lost 6 bases, the J end lost 8 bases, and 10 bases lay between the germline ends. This CDR3 has 12 amino acids.

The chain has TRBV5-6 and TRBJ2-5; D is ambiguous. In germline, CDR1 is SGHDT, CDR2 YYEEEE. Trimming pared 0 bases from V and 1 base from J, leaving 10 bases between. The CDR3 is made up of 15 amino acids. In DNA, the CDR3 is TGTGCCAGCAGCTTGGGGTCGACCTTCCAAGAGACCCAGTACTTC. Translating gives CASSLGSTFQETQYF.

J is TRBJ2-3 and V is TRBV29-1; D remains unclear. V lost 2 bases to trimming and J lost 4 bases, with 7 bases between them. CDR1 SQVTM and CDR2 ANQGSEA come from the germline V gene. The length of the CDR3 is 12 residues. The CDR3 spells CSVEQVSDTQYF. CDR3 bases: TGCAGCGTTGAACAGGTTTCAGATACGCAGTATTTT.

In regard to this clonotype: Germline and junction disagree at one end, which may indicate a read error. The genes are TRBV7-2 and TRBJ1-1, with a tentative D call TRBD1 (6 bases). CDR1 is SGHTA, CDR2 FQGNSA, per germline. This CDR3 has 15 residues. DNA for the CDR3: TGCGCCAGCAGCCGGGGGGGGGGCCAGAACACTGAAGCTTTCTTT. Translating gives CASSRGGGQNTEAFF.

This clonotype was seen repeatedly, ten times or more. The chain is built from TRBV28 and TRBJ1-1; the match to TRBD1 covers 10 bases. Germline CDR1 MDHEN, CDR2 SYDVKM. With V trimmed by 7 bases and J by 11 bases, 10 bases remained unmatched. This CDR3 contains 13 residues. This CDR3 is CASTWTGGLVAFF. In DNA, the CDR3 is TGTGCCAGCACGTGGACAGGGGGGTTGGTGGCTTTCTTT.

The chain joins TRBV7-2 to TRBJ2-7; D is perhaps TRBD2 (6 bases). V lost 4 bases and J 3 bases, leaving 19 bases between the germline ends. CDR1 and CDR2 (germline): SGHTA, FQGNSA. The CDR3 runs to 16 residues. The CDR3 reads CASSSNRGGGGYEQYF. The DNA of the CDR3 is TGTGCCAGCAGCTCCAACAGAGGTGGGGGAGGCTACGAGCAGTACTTC.

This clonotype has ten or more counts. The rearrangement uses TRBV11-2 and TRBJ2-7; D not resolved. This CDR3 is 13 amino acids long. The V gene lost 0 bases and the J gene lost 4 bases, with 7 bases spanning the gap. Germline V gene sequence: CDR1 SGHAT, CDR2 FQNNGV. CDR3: CASSLDPYYEQYF. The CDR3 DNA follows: TGTGCCAGCAGCTTAGATCCCTATTACGAGCAGTACTTC. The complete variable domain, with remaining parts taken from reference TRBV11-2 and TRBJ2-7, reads EAGVAQSPRYKIIEKRQSVAFWCNPISGHATLYWYQQILGQGPKLLIQFQNNGVVDDSQLPKDRFSAERLKGVDSTLKIQPAKLEDSAVYLCASSLDPYYEQYFGPGTRLTVT.

CDR3 in amino acids: CASSLRAGLAGEGYEQYF. The CDR3 coding sequence is TGTGCCAGCAGTTTGAGGGCGGGACTAGCGGGAGAAGGCTACGAGCAGTACTTC. The chain is built from TRBV28 and TRBJ2-7; 14 nucleotides align to TRBD2. The CDR3 totals 18 residues. After removal of 3 bases from V and 3 bases from J, the junction contained 10 bases not matched to a gene. CDR1 and CDR2 (germline): MDHEN, SYDVKM.

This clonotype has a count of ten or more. The CDR3: CASRPTGGDEQYF. As DNA, the CDR3 is TGTGCCAGCAGACCTACAGGGGGCGACGAGCAGTACTTC. The rearrangement uses TRBV7-9 and TRBJ2-7; 9 positions agree with TRBD1. V gave up 6 bases and J gave up 5 bases; unmatched junction bases: 5. CDR1 is SEHNR, CDR2 FQNEAQ, per germline (reference sequence). This CDR3 comprises 13 residues.

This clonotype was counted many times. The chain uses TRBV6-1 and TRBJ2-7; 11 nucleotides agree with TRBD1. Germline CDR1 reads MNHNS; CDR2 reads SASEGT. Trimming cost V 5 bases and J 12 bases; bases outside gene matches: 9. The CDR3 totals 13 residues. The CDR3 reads CASSRDRGTRWYF. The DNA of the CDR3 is TGTGCCAGCAGTCGGGACAGGGGGACGCGGTGGTACTTC.

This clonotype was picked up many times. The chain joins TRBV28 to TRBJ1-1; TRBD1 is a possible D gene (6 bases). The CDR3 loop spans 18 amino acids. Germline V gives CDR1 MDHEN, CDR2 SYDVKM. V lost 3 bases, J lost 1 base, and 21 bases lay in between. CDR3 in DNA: TGTGCCAGCAGTTTCGTAGGACAGCCAAAGGAACCGAACACTGAAGCTTTCTTT. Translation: CASSFVGQPKEPNTEAFF. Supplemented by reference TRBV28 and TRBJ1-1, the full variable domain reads DVKVTQSSRYLVKRTGEKVFLECVQDMDHENMFWYRQDPGLGLRLIYFSYDVKMKEKGDIPEGYSVSREKKERFSLILESASTNQTSMYLCASSFVGQPKEPNTEAFFGQGTRLTVV.

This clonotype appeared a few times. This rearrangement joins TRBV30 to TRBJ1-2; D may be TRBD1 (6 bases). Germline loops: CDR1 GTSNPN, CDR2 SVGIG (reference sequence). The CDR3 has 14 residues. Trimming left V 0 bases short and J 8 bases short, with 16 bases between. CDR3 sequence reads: CAWSVTGGLRGYTF. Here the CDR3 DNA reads TGTGCCTGGAGTGTCACGGGGGGCCTTCGCGGCTACACCTTC.

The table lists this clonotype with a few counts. The DNA of the CDR3 is TGTGCCAGCAGCCCTCATGGGGGTTTTGGGGAGACCCAGTACTTC. Translation gives CASSPHGGFGETQYF. The chain employs TRBV7-3 and TRBJ2-5; D possibly matches TRBD1 or TRBD2 (5 bases each). Germline CDR1 SGHTA, CDR2 FQGTGA. This CDR3 comprises 15 residues. Trimming left V 5 bases short and J 5 bases short, with 18 bases between.

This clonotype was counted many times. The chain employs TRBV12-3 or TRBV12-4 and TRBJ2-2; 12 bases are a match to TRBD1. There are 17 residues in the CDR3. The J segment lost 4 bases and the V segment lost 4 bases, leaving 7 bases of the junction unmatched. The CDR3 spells CASSSTLGQGATGELFF. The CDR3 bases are TGTGCCAGCAGTTCCACATTGGGACAGGGGGCCACCGGGGAGCTGTTTTTT.

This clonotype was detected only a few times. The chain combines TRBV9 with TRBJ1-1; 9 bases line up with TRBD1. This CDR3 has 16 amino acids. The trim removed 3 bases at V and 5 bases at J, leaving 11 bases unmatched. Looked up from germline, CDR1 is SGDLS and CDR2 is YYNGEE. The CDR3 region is CASSEGQGIGGTEAFF. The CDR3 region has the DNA TGTGCCAGCAGCGAGGGACAGGGAATAGGAGGAACTGAAGCTTTCTTT.

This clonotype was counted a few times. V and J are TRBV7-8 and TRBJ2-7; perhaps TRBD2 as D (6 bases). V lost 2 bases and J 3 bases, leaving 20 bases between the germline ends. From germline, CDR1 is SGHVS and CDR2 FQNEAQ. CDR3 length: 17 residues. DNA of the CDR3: TGTGCCAGCAGCTTAAGTTCTGGCGGACTACTCGTCTACGAGCAGTACTTC. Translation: CASSLSSGGLLVYEQYF.

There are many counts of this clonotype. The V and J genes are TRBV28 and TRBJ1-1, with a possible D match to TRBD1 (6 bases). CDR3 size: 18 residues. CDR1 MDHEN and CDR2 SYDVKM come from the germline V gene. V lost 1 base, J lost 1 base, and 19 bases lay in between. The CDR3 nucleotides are TGTGCCAGCAGTTTATTCACCATGGGACATCCTAGGAACACTGAAGCTTTCTTT. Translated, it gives CASSLFTMGHPRNTEAFF.

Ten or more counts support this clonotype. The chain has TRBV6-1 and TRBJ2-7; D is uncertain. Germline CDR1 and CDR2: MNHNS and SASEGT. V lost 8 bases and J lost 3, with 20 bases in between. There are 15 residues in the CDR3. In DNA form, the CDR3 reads TGTGCCAGCCAAACGCGCGGTAGCTCTCTCTACGAGCAGTACTTC. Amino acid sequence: CASQTRGSSLYEQYF.

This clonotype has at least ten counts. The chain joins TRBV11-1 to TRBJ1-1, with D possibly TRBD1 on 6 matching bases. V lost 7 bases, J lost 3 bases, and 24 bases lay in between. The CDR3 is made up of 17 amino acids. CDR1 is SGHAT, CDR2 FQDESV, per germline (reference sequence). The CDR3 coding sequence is TGTGCCAGCAACAAAAAGAGGAGGGGGATCGGTCACACTGAAGCTTTCTTT. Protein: CASNKKRRGIGHTEAFF.

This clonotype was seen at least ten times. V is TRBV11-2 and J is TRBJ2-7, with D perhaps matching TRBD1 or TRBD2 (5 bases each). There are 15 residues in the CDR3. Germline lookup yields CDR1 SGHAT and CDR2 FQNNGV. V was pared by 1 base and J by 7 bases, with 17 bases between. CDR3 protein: CASSLAGTPALEQYF. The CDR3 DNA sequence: TGTGCCAGCAGCTTAGCCGGGACGCCGGCGCTGGAGCAGTACTTC.

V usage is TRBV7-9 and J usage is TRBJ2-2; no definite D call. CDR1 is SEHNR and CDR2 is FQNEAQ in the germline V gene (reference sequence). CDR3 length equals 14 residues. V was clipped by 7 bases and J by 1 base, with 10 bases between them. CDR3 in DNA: TGTGCCAGCACCCTCATGGTGAACACCGGGGAGCTGTTTTTT. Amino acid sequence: CASTLMVNTGELFF. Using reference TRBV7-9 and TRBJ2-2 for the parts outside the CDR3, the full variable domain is DTGVSQNPRHKITKRGQNVTFRCDPISEHNRLYWYRQTLGQGPEFLTYFQNEAQLEKSRLLSDRFSAERPKGSFSTLEIQRTEQGDSAMYLCASTLMVNTGELFFGEGSRLTVL.